The following is a T cell receptor beta chain sequence with its context. Its target is not known. The data belong to a study of post-analysis software for immune sequencing data. Study at large: In terms of disease course, relapsing-remitting, secondary progressive and progressive-relapsing multiple sclerosis were included. Study-wide results and limits: Controls had lower frequencies than patients of 4 or 5 TRBV segments, which included TRBV5-6, TRBV5-1 and TRBV20-1.

Carried by the TCR beta cDNA libraries were unique molecular identifiers. Via MiXCR, TCRdb re-called the PCR reads, giving one row per CDR3 protein. This sample has 700,000 to 900,000 distinct CDR3 sequences, with about 45% found just once. CDR1 is MNHEY and CDR2 is SMNVEV in the germline V gene (reference sequence). The ends were cut back, 6 bases at V and 10 bases at J, with 26 bases in the middle. CDR3 length equals 16 residues. This clonotype originated in a girl aged 5 to 17 with multiple sclerosis. The sequencing input was blood. The chain has TRBV27 and TRBJ2-3, with D perhaps matching TRBD2 (6 bases). This CDR3 is CASSPRDLRDFSAQYF. The CDR3 nucleotides read TGTGCCAGCAGCCCTAGGGACTTGCGGGATTTCTCCGCGCAGTATTTT.